This T cell receptor beta chain stems from a study of identical twins. Study-level points and caveats: Excess low generation probability was seen in twin-shared out-of-frame alpha sequences.

The V and J ends lost 5 bases and 5 bases respectively, with 12 bases between them. Germline CDR1 reads SEHNR; CDR2 reads FQNEAQ (reference sequence). This CDR3 has 13 residues. The sample holds a few counts of this clonotype. Its antigen is not identified. Template switching introduced a universal primer site, and the cDNA bore unique molecular identifiers. MiXCR, applied by TCRdb to the 5' RACE reads, yields one record per CDR3 protein. The sample includes about 470,000 distinct CDR3 sequences, roughly 26% of them seen just once. These data also featured in a second study, about T cells expressing NK-cell markers. That investigation notes: The authors restricted sorting to alpha-beta TCR T cells with an anti-gamma-delta TCR antibody in several experiments. Four donors showed these clonotypes also leading the CD3+CD56-NKG2C+ fraction.

This TCR came from a woman between 18 and 29 years old in good health. The chain combines TRBV7-9 with TRBJ1-2, with unresolved D. Sequencing input: CD4+ T cells sorted from blood. The DNA for the CDR3 is TGTGCCAGCAGCGCCCTGGACGGGTATGGCTACACCTTC. Translated, it gives CASSALDGYGYTF.